Following are 20 T cell receptor beta chains from one sample sequenced in a study of T cells in Graves' hyperthyroidism and ophthalmopathy. What was amplified from RNA transcripts were TCR beta CDR3 regions. TCR CDR3 underwent first-round RT-PCR with the HTBI primer set. MiXCR, applied by TCRdb to the multiplex PCR reads, yields one record per CDR3 protein. The sample records hundreds of thousands of distinct CDR3 sequences, roughly 40% being singletons. The sequenced sample was blood. The source of these receptors is a man aged 18-30 years with Graves' hyperthyroidism.

This clonotype was seen only a few times. This chain links TRBV4-1 with TRBJ2-7; tentatively, D is TRBD2 (6 bases). CDR3 length: 14 residues. Trimming shortened V by 1 base and J by 1 base, and 8 bases separated the two germline ends. Looked up from germline, CDR1 is MGHRA and CDR2 is YSYEKL. CDR3 in amino acids: CASSQVSGSYEQYF. Here the CDR3 DNA reads TGCGCCAGCAGCCAAGTGAGCGGGTCCTACGAGCAGTACTTC.

The rearrangement joins TRBV12-3 or TRBV12-4 to TRBJ1-6, with 9 bases fitting TRBD1. J lost 7 bases, V lost 1 base, and 5 bases had no gene match. The CDR3 is 16 residues long. This CDR3 reads CASSLEIGTGNSPLHF. The DNA of the CDR3 is TGTGCCAGCAGTTTAGAGATCGGGACAGGGAATTCACCCCTCCACTTT.

A few counts support this clonotype. It may be a read error: a sequence one base away is much more abundant. The chain's CDR3 is CASSFRGKTEAFF. In DNA, the CDR3 is TGTGCCAGCAGCTTCAGGGGGAAGACTGAAGCTTTCTTT. This rearrangement joins TRBV5-8 to TRBJ1-1; 7 nucleotides line up with TRBD1. The length of the CDR3 is 13 residues. Germline V gene data show CDR1 as SGHTS and CDR2 as YDEGEE. Trimming at V came to 2 bases and at J to 5 bases, leaving 3 bases not matched to a gene.

The V call is TRBV20-1, the J call TRBJ2-5; the D gene could be TRBD1 or TRBD2 (5 bases each). The CDR3 is made up of 15 amino acids. Trimming took off 1 base at V and 9 bases at J, with 21 bases between the two ends. Germline loops: CDR1 DFQATT, CDR2 SNEGSKA (reference sequence). The CDR3 DNA follows: TGCAGTGCTAGAGGGATCAGGGACGGCAATCAGCCCCAGTACTTC. Residues: CSARGIRDGNQPQYF.

This clonotype was seen more than once but under ten times. The rearrangement links TRBV9 to TRBJ1-1; perhaps TRBD1 as D (5 bases). Per the germline V gene, CDR1 is SGDLS and CDR2 is YYNGEE. The CDR3 runs to 16 residues. Trimming pared 3 bases from V and 3 bases from J, leaving 18 bases between. Written as DNA, the CDR3 is TGTGCCAGCAGCGGAGGGGAGGGCCCGGTGGACACTGAAGCTTTCTTT. Translation: CASSGGEGPVDTEAFF.

This chain links TRBV5-5 with TRBJ1-1; D call uncertain. Germline assignment: CDR1 SGHKS and CDR2 YYEKEE (reference sequence). V was shortened by 4 bases and J by 4 bases, with 11 bases between the two germline ends. This CDR3 has 13 amino acids. The CDR3 region is CASSRWDSTEAFF. CDR3 bases: TGTGCCAGCAGCCGGTGGGATAGCACTGAAGCTTTCTTT.

The sample holds many counts of this clonotype. J is TRBJ1-5 and V is TRBV2, with D unclear. Germline V gene sequence: CDR1 SNHLY, CDR2 FYNNEI. Between the trimmed V and J ends, which lost 3 bases and 0 bases, there was a span of 12 bases. CDR3 length: 16 residues. The CDR3 bases are TGTGCCAGCAGTGATCTTAACTGGGGTAGCAATCAGCCCCAGCATTTT. Translated: CASSDLNWGSNQPQHF.

This clonotype showed up many times. The gene calls are TRBV10-3 and TRBJ2-5; D is perhaps TRBD2 (6 bases). The V end was cut by 4 bases, the J end by 3 bases, with 6 bases between. The length of the CDR3 is 12 residues. CDR1 and CDR2 (germline): ENHRY, SYGVKD. CDR3: CAISGEEETQYF. The CDR3 nucleotides read TGTGCCATCAGTGGGGAGGAAGAGACCCAGTACTTC.

The rearrangement links TRBV29-1 to TRBJ1-2; the D gene is possibly TRBD1 (6 bases). CDR1 and CDR2 from the germline V gene are SQVTM and ANQGSEA. The V and J ends lost 2 bases and 8 bases respectively, with 15 bases between them. This CDR3 has 13 residues. In DNA form, the CDR3 reads TGCAGCGTTGAAATCCCAGGGGCTCGCGGCTACACCTTC. Its translation is CSVEIPGARGYTF.

At least ten counts were recorded for this clonotype. The chain couples TRBV7-2 to TRBJ1-1; the D is unclear. The germline CDR1 and CDR2 sequences are SGHTA and FQGNSA. Trimming shortened V by 1 base and J by 3 bases, and 6 bases separated the two germline ends. The CDR3 runs to 13 residues. CDR3 region: CASSLDSYTEAFF. CDR3 DNA: TGTGCCAGCAGCTTAGACAGTTACACTGAAGCTTTCTTT.

This clonotype was seen ten or more times. CDR3 protein: CSARDRRAEETQYF. DNA of the CDR3: TGCAGTGCTAGAGATCGGAGGGCAGAAGAGACCCAGTACTTC. The chain carries TRBV20-1 and TRBJ2-5, with D maybe TRBD2 (6 bases). Trimming shortened V by 0 bases and J by 3 bases, and 11 bases separated the two germline ends. The CDR3 is 14 residues long. Germline CDR1 is DFQATT and CDR2 is SNEGSKA (reference sequence).

The chain employs TRBV24-1 and TRBJ1-2; 7 bases match TRBD1. Germline CDR1 is KGHDR and CDR2 is SFDVKD. CDR3 size: 14 residues. The trim removed 7 bases at V and 8 bases at J, leaving 12 bases unmatched. As DNA, the CDR3 is TGTGCCACCAGCGCCAGGGACAGTCGGCGGGGCTACACCTTC. This codes for CATSARDSRRGYTF.

This chain connects TRBV9 to TRBJ1-2; a weak D match, TRBD1 (5 bases). Trimming cost V 0 bases and J 5 bases, with 14 bases left between them. Germline CDR1 SGDLS, CDR2 YYNGEE. CDR3 length: 15 amino acids. CDR3 sequence reads: CASSVDVGPTYGYTF. In DNA form, the CDR3 reads TGTGCCAGCAGCGTAGATGTGGGACCGACGTATGGCTACACCTTC.

This clonotype was observed at least ten times. The chain uses TRBV20-1 and TRBJ1-6, with D possibly TRBD1 on 5 matching bases. The V gene's germline CDR1 is DFQATT and CDR2 SNEGSKA (reference sequence). Deletions cut 1 base from V and 10 bases from J, with 11 bases between. The CDR3 runs to 13 residues. This CDR3 is CSARGRDHSPLHF. The CDR3 coding sequence is TGCAGTGCTAGAGGCAGGGACCACTCACCCCTCCACTTT.

This chain joins TRBV6-6 and TRBJ1-2; D is undetermined. The CDR3 loop spans 14 amino acids. Germline V gene lookup returns CDR1 MNHNY and CDR2 SVGAGI (reference sequence). Deletions cut 6 bases from V and 0 bases from J, with 11 bases between. In nucleotides, the CDR3 is TGTGCCAGCAGCGACGGTGTCGCTAACTATGGCTACACCTTC. Encoded protein: CASSDGVANYGYTF.

At least ten counts were recorded for this clonotype. The V and J genes are TRBV20-1 and TRBJ1-1; 7 nucleotides match TRBD1. V gave up 8 bases and J gave up 1 base; unmatched junction bases: 10. CDR1 and CDR2 from the germline V gene are DFQATT and SNEGSKA (reference sequence). CDR3 length: 14 residues. This CDR3 is CSPRTGRENTEAFF. CDR3 nucleotide sequence: TGCAGTCCCCGGACAGGTCGGGAGAACACTGAAGCTTTCTTT.

This clonotype was seen only a few times. The chain has TRBV3-1 and TRBJ2-5; 11 bases match TRBD2. CDR1 and CDR2 from the germline V gene are LGHDT and YNNKEL (reference sequence). V shed 2 bases and J 4 bases; nucleotides not matched to a gene: 6. This CDR3 spans 16 amino acids. CDR3 region: CASSQPGLAAVETQYF. The CDR3 DNA is TGTGCCAGCAGCCAACCGGGACTAGCGGCTGTAGAGACCCAGTACTTC.

The V call is TRBV4-1, the J call TRBJ1-2; maybe TRBD1 (6 bases). Germline V CDR1 and CDR2: MGHRA, YSYEKL. CDR3 length: 14 residues. V lost 0 bases to trimming and J lost 4 bases, with 9 bases between them. DNA for the CDR3: TGCGCCAGCAGCCAAGAGAGGGGGGCCTATGGCTACACCTTC. Translation: CASSQERGAYGYTF.

This chain connects TRBV5-1 to TRBJ1-1; 7 bases map to TRBD1. The CDR3 is 17 residues long. J gave up 3 bases and V 4 bases, and 15 bases lay outside the gene matches. CDR1 and CDR2 from the germline V gene are SGHRS and YFSETQ. The CDR3 here is CASSLYRQGKWDTEAFF. CDR3 DNA: TGCGCCAGCAGCCTCTACCGACAGGGTAAATGGGACACTGAAGCTTTCTTT. Based on the CDR3 plus reference TRBV5-1 and TRBJ1-1, the full variable domain is KAGVTQTPRYLIKTRGQQVTLSCSPISGHRSVSWYQQTPGQGLQFLFEYFSETQRNKGNFPGRFSGRQFSNSRSEMNVSTLELGDSALYLCASSLYRQGKWDTEAFFGQGTRLTVV.

This clonotype was recorded many times. This chain connects TRBV2 to TRBJ2-5, with D perhaps assigned TRBD1 or TRBD2 (5 bases each). Germline values: CDR1 SNHLY, CDR2 FYNNEI. This CDR3 region has 14 residues. V lost 6 bases and J 1 base, leaving 12 bases between the germline ends. DNA of the CDR3: TGTGCCAGCAGGTTCCGGGACCCCCAAGAGACCCAGTACTTC. It codes for CASRFRDPQETQYF.